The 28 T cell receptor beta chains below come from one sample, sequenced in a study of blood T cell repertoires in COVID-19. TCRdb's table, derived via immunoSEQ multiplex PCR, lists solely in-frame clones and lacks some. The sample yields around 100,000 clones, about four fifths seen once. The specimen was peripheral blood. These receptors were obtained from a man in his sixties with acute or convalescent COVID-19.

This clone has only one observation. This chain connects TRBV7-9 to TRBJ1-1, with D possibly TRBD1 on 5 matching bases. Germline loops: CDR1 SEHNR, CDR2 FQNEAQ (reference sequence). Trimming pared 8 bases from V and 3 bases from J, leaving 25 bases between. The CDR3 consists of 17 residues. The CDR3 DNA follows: TGTGCCAGCGGTTCACCGGGGACTCGCCCCGGGGACACTGAAGCTTTCTTT. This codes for CASGSPGTRPGDTEAFF.

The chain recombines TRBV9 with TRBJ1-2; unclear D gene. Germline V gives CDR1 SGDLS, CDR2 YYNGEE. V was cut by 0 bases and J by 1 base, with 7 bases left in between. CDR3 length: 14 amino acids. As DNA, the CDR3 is TGTGCCAGCAGCGTAGGGCAGATTAACTATGGCTACACCTTC. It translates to CASSVGQINYGYTF.

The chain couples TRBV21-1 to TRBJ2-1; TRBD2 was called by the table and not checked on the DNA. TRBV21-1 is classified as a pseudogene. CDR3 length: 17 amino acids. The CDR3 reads CASSKSLVITNLCEQFF. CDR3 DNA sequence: TGTGCCAGCAGCAAATCACTAGTGATTACCAATTTGTGTGAGCAGTTCTTC.

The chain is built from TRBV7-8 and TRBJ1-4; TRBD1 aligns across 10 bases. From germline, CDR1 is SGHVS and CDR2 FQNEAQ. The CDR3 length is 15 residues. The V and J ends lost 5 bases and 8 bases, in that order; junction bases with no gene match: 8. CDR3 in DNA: TGTGCCAGCAGCCCAACCGGGACAGGGGTGGAAAAACTGTTTTTT. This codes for CASSPTGTGVEKLFF.

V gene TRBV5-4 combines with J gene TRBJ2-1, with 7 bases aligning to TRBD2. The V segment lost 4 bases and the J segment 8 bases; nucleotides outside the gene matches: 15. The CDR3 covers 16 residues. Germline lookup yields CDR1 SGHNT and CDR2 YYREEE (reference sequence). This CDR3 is CASSLRSGALIDEQFF. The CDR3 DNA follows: TGTGCCAGCAGCCTGCGCAGCGGGGCCTTAATAGATGAGCAGTTCTTC. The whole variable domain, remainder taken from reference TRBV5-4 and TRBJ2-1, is ETGVTQSPTHLIKTRGQQVTLRCSSQSGHNTVSWYQQALGQGPQFIFQYYREEENGRGNFPPRFSGLQFPNYSSELNVNALELDDSALYLCASSLRSGALIDEQFFGPGTRLTVL.

CDR3 nucleotide sequence: TGTGCCAGCAGCAACCAGGGTTACGGGAATGAGCAGTTCTTC. It yields the protein CASSNQGYGNEQFF. The rearrangement links TRBV27 to TRBJ2-1; possible D gene TRBD1, 5 bases. CDR1 is MNHEY, CDR2 SMNVEV, per germline (reference sequence). V was pared by 6 bases and J by 7 bases, with 16 bases between. There are 14 residues in the CDR3.

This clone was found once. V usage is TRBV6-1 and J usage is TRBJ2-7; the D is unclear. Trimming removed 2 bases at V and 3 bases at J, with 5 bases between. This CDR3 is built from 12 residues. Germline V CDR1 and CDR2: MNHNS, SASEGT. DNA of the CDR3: TGTGCCAGCAGTGAACTTTACTACGAGCAGTACTTC. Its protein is CASSELYYEQYF.

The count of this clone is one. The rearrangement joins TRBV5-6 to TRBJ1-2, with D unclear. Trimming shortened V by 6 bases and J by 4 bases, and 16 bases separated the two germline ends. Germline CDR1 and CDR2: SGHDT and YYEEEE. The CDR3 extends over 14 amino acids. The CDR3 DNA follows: TGTGCCAGCAAGCGGAGGGTTGATGGCTATGGCTACACCTTC. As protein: CASKRRVDGYGYTF. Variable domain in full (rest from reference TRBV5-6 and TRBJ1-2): DAGVTQSPTHLIKTRGQQVTLRCSPKSGHDTVSWYQQALGQGPQFIFQYYEEEERQRGNFPDRFSGHQFPNYSSELNVNALLLGDSALYLCASKRRVDGYGYTFGSGTRLTVV.

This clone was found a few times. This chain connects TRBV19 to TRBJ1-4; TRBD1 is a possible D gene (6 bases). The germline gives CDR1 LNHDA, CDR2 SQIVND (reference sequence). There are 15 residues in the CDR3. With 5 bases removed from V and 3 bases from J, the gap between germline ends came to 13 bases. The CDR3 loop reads CASSLQGSPNEKLFF. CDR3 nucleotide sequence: TGTGCCAGTAGTCTTCAGGGGAGCCCTAATGAAAAACTGTTTTTT.

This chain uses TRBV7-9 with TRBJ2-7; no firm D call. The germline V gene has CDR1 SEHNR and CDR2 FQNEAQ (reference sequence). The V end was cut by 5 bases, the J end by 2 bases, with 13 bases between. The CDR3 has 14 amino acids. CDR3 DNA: TGTGCCAGCAGCCGAACCACAGTCGCCTACGAGCAGTACTTC. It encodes CASSRTTVAYEQYF.

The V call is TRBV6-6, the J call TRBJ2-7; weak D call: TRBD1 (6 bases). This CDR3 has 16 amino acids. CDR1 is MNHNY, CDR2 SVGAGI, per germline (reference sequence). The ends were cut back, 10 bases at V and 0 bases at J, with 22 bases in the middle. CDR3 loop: CATLSLRGPSSYEQYV. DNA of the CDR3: TGTGCCACTTTATCTCTCAGGGGCCCTTCCTCCTACGAGCAGTACGTC.

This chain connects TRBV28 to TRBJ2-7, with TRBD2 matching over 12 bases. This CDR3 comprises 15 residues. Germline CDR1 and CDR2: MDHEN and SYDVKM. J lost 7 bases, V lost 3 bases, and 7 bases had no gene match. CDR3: CASSFLAGGPGEQYF. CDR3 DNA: TGTGCCAGCAGTTTCCTAGCGGGAGGGCCGGGTGAGCAGTACTTC.

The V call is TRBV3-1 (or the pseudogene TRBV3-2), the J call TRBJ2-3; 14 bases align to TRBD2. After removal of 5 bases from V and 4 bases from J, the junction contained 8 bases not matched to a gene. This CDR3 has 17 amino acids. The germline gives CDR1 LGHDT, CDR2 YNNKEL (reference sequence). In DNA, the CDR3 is TGTGCCAGCAGCTACGGGACTAGCGGGAGTTTCGCAGATACGCAGTATTTT. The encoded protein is CASSYGTSGSFADTQYF.

The CDR3 DNA follows: TGTGCCAGCAGCCAAGGAGGAGGAGAGCAGTACTTC. This encodes CASSQGGGEQYF. V and J are TRBV3-1 (or the pseudogene TRBV3-2) and TRBJ2-7, with D possibly being TRBD2 (5 bases). The germline V gene encodes CDR1 LGHDT and CDR2 YNNKEL (reference sequence). This CDR3 contains 12 residues. V gave up 1 base and J gave up 7 bases, with 8 bases separating them.

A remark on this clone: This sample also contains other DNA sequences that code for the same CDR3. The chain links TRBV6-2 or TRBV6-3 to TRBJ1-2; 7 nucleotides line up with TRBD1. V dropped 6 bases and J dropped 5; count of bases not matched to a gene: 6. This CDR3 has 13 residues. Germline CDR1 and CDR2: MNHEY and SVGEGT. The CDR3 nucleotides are TGTGCCAGCAGCTCGGGACAGACTTATGGCTACACCTTC. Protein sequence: CASSSGQTYGYTF.

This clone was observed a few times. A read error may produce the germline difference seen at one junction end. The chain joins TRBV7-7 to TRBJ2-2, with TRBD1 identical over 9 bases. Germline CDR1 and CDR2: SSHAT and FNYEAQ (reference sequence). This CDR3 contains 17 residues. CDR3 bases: TGTGCTAGCAGCGACACCATAGGGACAGGGAGCACCGGGGAGCTGTTTTTT. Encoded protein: CASSDTIGTGSTGELFF.

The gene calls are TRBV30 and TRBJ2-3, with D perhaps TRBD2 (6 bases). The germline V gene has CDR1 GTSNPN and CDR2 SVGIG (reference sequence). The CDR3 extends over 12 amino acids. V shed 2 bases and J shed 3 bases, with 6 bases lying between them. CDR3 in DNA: TGTGCCTGGAGTCGGGAGACAGATACGCAGTATTTT. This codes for CAWSRETDTQYF.

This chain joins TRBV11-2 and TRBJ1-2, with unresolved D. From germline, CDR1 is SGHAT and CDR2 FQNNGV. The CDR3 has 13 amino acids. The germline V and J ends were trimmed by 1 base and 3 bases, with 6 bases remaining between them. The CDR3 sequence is CASSLAGDYGYTF. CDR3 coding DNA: TGTGCCAGCAGCTTAGCCGGGGACTATGGCTACACCTTC.

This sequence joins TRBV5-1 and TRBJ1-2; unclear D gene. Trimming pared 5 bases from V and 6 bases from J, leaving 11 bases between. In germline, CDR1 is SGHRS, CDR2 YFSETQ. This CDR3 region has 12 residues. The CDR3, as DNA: TGCGCCAGCAGTATGACGGGTGATGGCTACACCTTC. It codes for CASSMTGDGYTF.

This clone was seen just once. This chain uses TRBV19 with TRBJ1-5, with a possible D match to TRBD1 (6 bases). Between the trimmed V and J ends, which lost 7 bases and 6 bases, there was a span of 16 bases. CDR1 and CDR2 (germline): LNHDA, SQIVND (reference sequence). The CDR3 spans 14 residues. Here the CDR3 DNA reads TGTGCCAGTAAGGAACAGGGTTTTACTCAGCCCCAGCATTTT. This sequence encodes CASKEQGFTQPQHF.

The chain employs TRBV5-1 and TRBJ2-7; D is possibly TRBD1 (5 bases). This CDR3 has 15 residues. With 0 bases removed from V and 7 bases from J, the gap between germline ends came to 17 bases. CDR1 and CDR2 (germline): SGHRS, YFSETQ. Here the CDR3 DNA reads TGCGCCAGCAGCTTGGTTGGGCAGGGAATTGATGAGCAGTACTTC. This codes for CASSLVGQGIDEQYF.

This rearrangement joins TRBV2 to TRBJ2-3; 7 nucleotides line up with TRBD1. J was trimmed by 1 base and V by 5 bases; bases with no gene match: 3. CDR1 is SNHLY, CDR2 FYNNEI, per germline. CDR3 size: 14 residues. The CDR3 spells CASSPTGGTDTQYF. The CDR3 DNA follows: TGTGCCAGCAGTCCAACAGGGGGCACAGATACGCAGTATTTT.

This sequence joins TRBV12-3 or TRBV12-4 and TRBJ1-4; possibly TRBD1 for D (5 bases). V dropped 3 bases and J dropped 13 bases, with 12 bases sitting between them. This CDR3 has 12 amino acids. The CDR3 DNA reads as TGTGCCAGCAGTTTTTGGGGGGATACACTGTTTTTT. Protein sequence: CASSFWGDTLFF.

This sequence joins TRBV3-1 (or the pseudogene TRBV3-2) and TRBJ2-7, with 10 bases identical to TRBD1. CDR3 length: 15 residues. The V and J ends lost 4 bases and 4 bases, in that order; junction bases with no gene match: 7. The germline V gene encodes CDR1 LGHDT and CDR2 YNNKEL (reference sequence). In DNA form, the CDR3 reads TGTGCCAGCAGCCCCACCTGGGGACAGGGGTACGAGCAGTACTTC. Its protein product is CASSPTWGQGYEQYF.

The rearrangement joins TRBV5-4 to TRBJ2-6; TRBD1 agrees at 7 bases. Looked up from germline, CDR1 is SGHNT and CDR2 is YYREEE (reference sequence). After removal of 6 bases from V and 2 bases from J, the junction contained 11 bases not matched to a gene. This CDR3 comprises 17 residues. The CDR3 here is CASNSPIDRAGANVLTF. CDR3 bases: TGTGCCAGCAACTCCCCGATAGACAGGGCTGGGGCCAACGTCCTGACTTTC.

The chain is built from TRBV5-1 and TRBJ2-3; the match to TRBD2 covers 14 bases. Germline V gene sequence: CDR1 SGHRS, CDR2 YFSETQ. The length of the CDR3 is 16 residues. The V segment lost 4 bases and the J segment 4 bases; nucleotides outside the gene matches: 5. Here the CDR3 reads CASSRGLAGEPDTQYF. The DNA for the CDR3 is TGCGCCAGCAGCCGGGGACTAGCGGGAGAGCCAGATACGCAGTATTTT.

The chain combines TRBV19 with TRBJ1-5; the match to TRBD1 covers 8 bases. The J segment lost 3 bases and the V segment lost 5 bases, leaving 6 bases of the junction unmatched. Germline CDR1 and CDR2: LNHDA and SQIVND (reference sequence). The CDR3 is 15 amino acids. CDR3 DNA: TGTGCCAGTAGTGAAGCAGGGGGCAACAATCAGCCCCAGCATTTT. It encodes CASSEAGGNNQPQHF.

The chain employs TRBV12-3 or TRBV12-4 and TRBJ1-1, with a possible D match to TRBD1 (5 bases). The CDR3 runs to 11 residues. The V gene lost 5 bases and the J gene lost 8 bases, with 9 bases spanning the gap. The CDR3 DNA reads TGTGCCAGCAGTCTGCGGGGGGAAGCTTTCTTT. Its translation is CASSLRGEAFF.